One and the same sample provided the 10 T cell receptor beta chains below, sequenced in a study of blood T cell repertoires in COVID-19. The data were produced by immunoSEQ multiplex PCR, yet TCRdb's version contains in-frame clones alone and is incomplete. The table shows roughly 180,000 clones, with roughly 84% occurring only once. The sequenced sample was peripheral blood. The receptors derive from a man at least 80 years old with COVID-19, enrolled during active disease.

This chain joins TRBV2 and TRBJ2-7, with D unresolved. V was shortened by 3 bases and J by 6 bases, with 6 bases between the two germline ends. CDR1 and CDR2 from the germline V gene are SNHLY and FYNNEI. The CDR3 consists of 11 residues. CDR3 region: CASSEPGEQYF. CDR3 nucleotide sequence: TGTGCCAGCAGTGAGCCGGGCGAGCAGTACTTC.

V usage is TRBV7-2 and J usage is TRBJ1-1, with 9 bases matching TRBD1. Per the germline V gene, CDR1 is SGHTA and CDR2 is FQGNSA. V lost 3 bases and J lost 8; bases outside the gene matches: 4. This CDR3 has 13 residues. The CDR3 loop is CASSFSGTGEAFF. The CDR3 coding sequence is TGTGCCAGCAGCTTTTCCGGGACAGGGGAAGCTTTCTTT.

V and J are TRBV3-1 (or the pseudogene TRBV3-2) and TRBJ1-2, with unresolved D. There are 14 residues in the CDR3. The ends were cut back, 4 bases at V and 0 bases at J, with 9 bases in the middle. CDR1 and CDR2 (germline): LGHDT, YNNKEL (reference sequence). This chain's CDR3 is CASSPAAANYGYTF. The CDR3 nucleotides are TGTGCCAGCAGCCCGGCGGCAGCTAACTATGGCTACACCTTC.

The CDR3 sequence is CASSIKATGYEQYF. For the CDR3, the DNA is TGTGCCAGTAGTATAAAGGCGACGGGCTACGAGCAGTACTTC. The chain carries TRBV19 and TRBJ2-7; D is undetermined. Germline V gene lookup returns CDR1 LNHDA and CDR2 SQIVND (reference sequence). Trimming removed 2 bases from V and 3 bases from J, with 11 bases in between. The length of the CDR3 is 14 residues.

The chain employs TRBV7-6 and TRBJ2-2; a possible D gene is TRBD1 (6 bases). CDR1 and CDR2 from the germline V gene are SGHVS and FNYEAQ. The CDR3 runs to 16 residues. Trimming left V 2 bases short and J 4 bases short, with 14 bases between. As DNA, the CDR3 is TGTGCCAGCAGCTTAAAGGGCAGGGGTGGCACCGGGGAGCTGTTTTTT. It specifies CASSLKGRGGTGELFF.

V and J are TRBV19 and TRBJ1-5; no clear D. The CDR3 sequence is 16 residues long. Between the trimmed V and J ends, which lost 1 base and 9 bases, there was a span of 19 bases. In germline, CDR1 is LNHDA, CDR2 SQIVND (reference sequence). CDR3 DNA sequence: TGTGCCAGTAGTATAGGAGGGCTCACCAACCCGGGGCCCCAGCATTTT. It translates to CASSIGGLTNPGPQHF.

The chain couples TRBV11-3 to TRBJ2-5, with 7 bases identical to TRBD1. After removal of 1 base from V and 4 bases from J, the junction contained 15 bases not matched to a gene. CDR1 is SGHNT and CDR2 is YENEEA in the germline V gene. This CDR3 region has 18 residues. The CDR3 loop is CASSLVVATGIVPETQYF. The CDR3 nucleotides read TGTGCCAGCAGCTTAGTTGTCGCGACAGGGATCGTGCCAGAGACCCAGTACTTC.

This chain's CDR3 is CASTPTSGGASGGELFF. CDR3 DNA: TGTGCCAGTACCCCGACTAGCGGGGGGGCATCTGGCGGGGAGCTGTTTTTT. The V and J genes are TRBV19 and TRBJ2-2, with 14 bases that match TRBD2. V trimming: 7 bases; J trimming: 7 bases; junction bases outside the gene matches: 11. This CDR3 has 17 amino acids. Germline CDR1 is LNHDA and CDR2 is SQIVND (reference sequence).

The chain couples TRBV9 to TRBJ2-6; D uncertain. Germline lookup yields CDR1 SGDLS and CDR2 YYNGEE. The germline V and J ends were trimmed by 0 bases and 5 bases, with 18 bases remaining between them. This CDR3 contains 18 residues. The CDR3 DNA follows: TGTGCCAGCAGCGTAGGAGCCCTCGAACCAACTCGGGCCAACGTCCTGACTTTC. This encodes CASSVGALEPTRANVLTF.

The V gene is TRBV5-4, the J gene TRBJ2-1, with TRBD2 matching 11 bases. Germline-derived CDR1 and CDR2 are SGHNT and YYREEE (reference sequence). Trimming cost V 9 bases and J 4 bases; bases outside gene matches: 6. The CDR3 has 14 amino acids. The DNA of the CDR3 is TGTGCCACCCGGGGGACTAGCGGATACAATGAGCAGTTCTTC. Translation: CATRGTSGYNEQFF.